A selection of T cell receptor beta chains follows, all from one sample in a study of blood T cell repertoires in COVID-19. Libraries were prepared by immunoSEQ multiplex PCR; TCRdb keeps only in-frame clonotypes and omits some of them. The repertoire includes about 170,000 clones, roughly 90% of them detected once, and 25% to 30% sits in the top ten. Sequencing was performed on peripheral blood. The origin of the receptors is a man in his 60s with acute or convalescent COVID-19. CDR3s include the opening cysteine and the closing phenylalanine or tryptophan. Fields, in order: D gene, J gene, V gene, clone size, CDR3 protein, CDR3 DNA. D genes are given only for firm matches. Rows give clone size only sometimes, using once, few, many, or a class for an expanded clone.

.,TRBJ1-3,TRBV5-6,.,CASSWGVGSSGNTIYF,TGTGCCAGCAGCTGGGGGGTAGGGAGCTCTGGAAACACCATATATTTT
TRBD1,TRBJ1-5,TRBV18,.,CASSPATGGQNQPQHF,TGTGCCAGCTCACCTGCGACAGGGGGCCAAAATCAGCCCCAGCATTTT
.,TRBJ1-4,TRBV9,.,CASSVAPGRINEKLFF,TGTGCCAGCAGCGTAGCTCCGGGGAGGATTAATGAAAAACTGTTTTTT
.,TRBJ1-2,TRBV18,.,CASSSGGGTNYGYTF,TGTGCCAGCTCCTCCGGCGGCGGAACTAACTATGGCTACACCTTC
TRBD2,TRBJ2-3,TRBV3-1/TRBV3-2,.,CASSQDLPPSSGRARDTQYF,TGTGCCAGCAGCCAAGATCTCCCCCCGTCAAGTGGGAGGGCCAGGGATACGCAGTATTTT
.,TRBJ2-2,TRBV30,.,CAWSIGAGTGELFF,TGTGCCTGGAGTATTGGGGCTGGCACCGGGGAGCTGTTTTTT
.,TRBJ1-5,TRBV6-5,.,CASSQGGNQPQHF,TGTGCCAGCAGCCAGGGTGGCAATCAGCCCCAGCATTTT
.,TRBJ2-1,TRBV7-3,.,CASSPSPTGSYNEQFF,TGTGCCAGCAGCCCCTCCCCCACGGGATCCTACAATGAGCAGTTCTTC
TRBD1,TRBJ2-3,TRBV2,once,CASSEDRVDTQYF,TGTGCCAGCAGTGAGGACAGGGTTGATACGCAGTATTTT
TRBD2,TRBJ2-1,TRBV11-1,.,CASSRPTSGAYNEQFF,TGTGCCAGCAGCCGCCCGACTAGCGGGGCCTACAATGAGCAGTTCTTC
.,TRBJ1-2,TRBV4-1,.,CASSQDLQGKYYGYTF,TGCGCCAGCAGCCAAGATCTGCAGGGGAAGTATTATGGCTACACCTTC